The text below deals with one T cell receptor (beta chain). What it binds is not known. Clones were sequenced by immunoSEQ multiplex PCR, and TCRdb holds only the in-frame ones, with some missing. Seen here are tens of thousands of clones, 84% observed once, and the top ten hold approximately 3%. This entry belongs to a study of T cells in localized non-small cell lung cancer. Points from the study as a whole: Uninvolved adjacent lung had higher T cell clonality than tumor and all other tissues. Overall survival was longer when the density of T cells in the blood was higher.

V was trimmed by 2 bases and J by 7 bases, leaving 9 bases between them. This CDR3 comprises 12 residues. Germline V gene sequence: CDR1 SGHAT, CDR2 FQNNGV. The V and J genes are TRBV11-2 and TRBJ2-7; a weak D match, TRBD1 (6 bases). The sample here was peripheral blood, taken before any cancer treatment. The source is a man between 40 and 70 years old with stage I lung adenocarcinoma. CDR3 loop: CASSLTGREQYF. The CDR3 coding sequence is TGTGCCAGCAGCTTAACAGGGCGAGAGCAGTACTTC. Filled out from reference TRBV11-2 and TRBJ2-7, the complete variable domain reads EAGVAQSPRYKIIEKRQSVAFWCNPISGHATLYWYQQILGQGPKLLIQFQNNGVVDDSQLPKDRFSAERLKGVDSTLKIQPAKLEDSAVYLCASSLTGREQYFGPGTRLTVT.